Described below is a single TCR beta chain sequence and its context. Its antigen is not known. The data are from a study of CD8+CD57+ T cells in acquired aplastic anemia. At the level of the study: An average of roughly 3 ug of DNA was obtained from sorted CD4+ and CD8+ cells.

Patients sequenced had flow cytometry evidence of CD8+CD57+ cell expansion. Each of the patients presented with severe acquired aplastic anemia. Study-wide points: No significant patient-versus-control difference appeared in CD8+ Simpson's diversity. Nearly 30 was the count of CD8+ CDR3 sequences that patients shared with controls.

CDR1 is MNHNS and CDR2 is SASEGT in the germline V gene. The CDR3 contains 15 residues. V gave up 5 bases and J gave up 2 bases, with 15 bases separating them. TCR beta VDJ and CDR3 were profiled, and genomic DNA was the template. TCRdb ran MiXCR on the reads and lists one entry per CDR3 protein. Of approximately 40,000 distinct CDR3 sequences listed, over 55% are singletons. The chain has TRBV6-1 and TRBJ2-5; D perhaps matches TRBD1 (5 bases). The sequenced sample consisted of sorted CD4+, CD8+, or CD8+CD57+ T cells (not recorded which) from PBMCs. The clonotype was recovered from a human donor with aplastic anemia. CDR3 sequence: CASSTSKTAQETQYF. CDR3 bases: TGTGCCAGCAGTACCTCTAAGACAGCACAAGAGACCCAGTACTTC.